The rows below give T cell receptor beta chains drawn from one sample of a study of CD8+ T cells in alopecia areata. Assay used: immunoSEQ multiplex PCR; TCRdb lists only in-frame clones, some missing. The data hold approximately 210,000 clones, with over 60% observed a single time. The starting material was CD4+ T cells sorted from blood, obtained at week 4, from a patient treated with tofacitinib. These receptors all stem from a human donor with alopecia areata. The CDR3 runs from the conserved cysteine through the conserved F or W. The D gene is left open where the match is weak. Only part of the rows carry a size: once, few, many, or a class if the clone is expanded.

clone_size: NA
j_call: TRBJ1-2
d_call: NA
v_call: TRBV29-1
cdr3_nt: TGCAGCGTTGGGGGCAGCCAATTAACCTATGGCTACACCTTC
cdr3_aa: CSVGGSQLTYGYTF

clone_size: few
j_call: TRBJ2-1
d_call: NA
v_call: TRBV7-2
cdr3_nt: TGTGCCAGCAGCTCCCTGGGGCACAATGAGCAGTTCTTC
cdr3_aa: CASSSLGHNEQFF

clone_size: NA
j_call: TRBJ2-7
d_call: NA
v_call: TRBV6-6
cdr3_nt: TGTGCCAGTAGGGGGGGGAACTACGAGCAGTACTTC
cdr3_aa: CASRGGNYEQYF

clone_size: NA
j_call: TRBJ2-7
d_call: TRBD2
v_call: TRBV30
cdr3_nt: TGTGCCTGGAGTCTTCCGGGGGGCGAGCAGTACTTC
cdr3_aa: CAWSLPGGEQYF

clone_size: NA
j_call: TRBJ1-5
d_call: NA
v_call: TRBV4-1
cdr3_nt: TGCGCCAGCAGCCAAGAAATGGGAGCTTCTCTGGGGCCCCAGCATTTT
cdr3_aa: CASSQEMGASLGPQHF

clone_size: NA
j_call: TRBJ2-5
d_call: TRBD1
v_call: TRBV27
cdr3_nt: TGTGCCAGCAGTCTCGGACAGGGGAGTGAGACCCAGTACTTC
cdr3_aa: CASSLGQGSETQYF

clone_size: NA
j_call: TRBJ2-3
d_call: NA
v_call: TRBV29-1
cdr3_nt: TGCAGCGCCGACTACATACTGACAGATACGCAGTATTTT
cdr3_aa: CSADYILTDTQYF

clone_size: NA
j_call: TRBJ2-2
d_call: NA
v_call: TRBV5-1
cdr3_nt: TGCGCCAGCAGCTTGGCCGCTTGGACAGCGAACACCGGGGAGCTGTTTTTT
cdr3_aa: CASSLAAWTANTGELFF

clone_size: once
j_call: TRBJ1-6
d_call: NA
v_call: TRBV10-3
cdr3_nt: TGTGCCATCAGTCCATCGACGAATTCACCCCTCCACTTT
cdr3_aa: CAISPSTNSPLHF

clone_size: NA
j_call: TRBJ1-1
d_call: NA
v_call: TRBV27
cdr3_nt: TGTGCCAGCTTTTCCCCACTTCGGAACACTGAAGCTTTCTTT
cdr3_aa: CASFSPLRNTEAFF

clone_size: NA
j_call: TRBJ2-3
d_call: NA
v_call: TRBV29-1
cdr3_nt: TGCAGCGTTGTGGCCTCCTCCGCAAATACGCAGTATTTT
cdr3_aa: CSVVASSANTQYF

clone_size: NA
j_call: TRBJ1-5
d_call: NA
v_call: TRBV2
cdr3_nt: TGTGCCAGCAGTGACCCCCGGGACGGCAATCAGCCCCAGCATTTT
cdr3_aa: CASSDPRDGNQPQHF

clone_size: NA
j_call: TRBJ2-3
d_call: NA
v_call: TRBV6-5
cdr3_nt: TGTGCCAGCAGTTCCGCCCATCCGAGGACAGATACGCAGTATTTT
cdr3_aa: CASSSAHPRTDTQYF

clone_size: NA
j_call: TRBJ2-7
d_call: NA
v_call: TRBV4-1
cdr3_nt: TGCGCCAGCAGCCAAGATCACACCACCTACGAGCAGTACTTC
cdr3_aa: CASSQDHTTYEQYF

clone_size: NA
j_call: TRBJ1-1
d_call: TRBD1
v_call: TRBV18
cdr3_nt: TGTGCCAGCTCACCGAGGGGGCCGAACACTGAAGCTTTCTTT
cdr3_aa: CASSPRGPNTEAFF

clone_size: NA
j_call: TRBJ2-7
d_call: NA
v_call: TRBV6-1
cdr3_nt: TGTGCCAGCAGTGTAGCCAGAGGTACCGAGCAGTACTTC
cdr3_aa: CASSVARGTEQYF

clone_size: few
j_call: TRBJ2-5
d_call: NA
v_call: TRBV29-1
cdr3_nt: TGCAGCGCCCCCGCGGCAGCAAGCCAAGAGACCCAGTACTTC
cdr3_aa: CSAPAAASQETQYF

clone_size: NA
j_call: TRBJ2-1
d_call: NA
v_call: TRBV5-1
cdr3_nt: TGCGCCAGCAGTGCAGGACTGGACAGCTACAATGAGCAGTTCTTC
cdr3_aa: CASSAGLDSYNEQFF

clone_size: NA
j_call: TRBJ2-2
d_call: TRBD2
v_call: TRBV6-5
cdr3_nt: TGTGCCAGCAGCCGGCGGGGGGTGTTAGGCGGGGAGCTGTTTTTT
cdr3_aa: CASSRRGVLGGELFF

clone_size: few
j_call: TRBJ1-2
d_call: NA
v_call: TRBV5-4
cdr3_nt: TGTGCCAGCAGCAGCTCACGTGGCTACACCTTC
cdr3_aa: CASSSSRGYTF

clone_size: once
j_call: TRBJ2-3
d_call: TRBD1
v_call: TRBV18
cdr3_nt: TGTGCCAGCTCACGGGGACAGGTCTCCACAGATACGCAGTATTTT
cdr3_aa: CASSRGQVSTDTQYF

clone_size: NA
j_call: TRBJ2-7
d_call: TRBD1
v_call: TRBV20-1
cdr3_nt: TGCAGTGCCCGGGACAGCTACGAGCAGTACTTC
cdr3_aa: CSARDSYEQYF

clone_size: few
j_call: TRBJ2-7
d_call: NA
v_call: TRBV11-1
cdr3_nt: TGTGCCAGCAGCTTGGGGACTGTCACCTACGAGCAGTACTTC
cdr3_aa: CASSLGTVTYEQYF

clone_size: NA
j_call: TRBJ2-6
d_call: NA
v_call: TRBV30
cdr3_nt: TGTGCCTGGATCAAAACCGGGCAGCCCTCTGGGGCCAACGTCCTGACTTTC
cdr3_aa: CAWIKTGQPSGANVLTF

clone_size: NA
j_call: TRBJ2-7
d_call: NA
v_call: TRBV4-2
cdr3_nt: TGTGCCAGCAGCCAAGATTGGGGACCTACCTACGAGCAGTACTTC
cdr3_aa: CASSQDWGPTYEQYF